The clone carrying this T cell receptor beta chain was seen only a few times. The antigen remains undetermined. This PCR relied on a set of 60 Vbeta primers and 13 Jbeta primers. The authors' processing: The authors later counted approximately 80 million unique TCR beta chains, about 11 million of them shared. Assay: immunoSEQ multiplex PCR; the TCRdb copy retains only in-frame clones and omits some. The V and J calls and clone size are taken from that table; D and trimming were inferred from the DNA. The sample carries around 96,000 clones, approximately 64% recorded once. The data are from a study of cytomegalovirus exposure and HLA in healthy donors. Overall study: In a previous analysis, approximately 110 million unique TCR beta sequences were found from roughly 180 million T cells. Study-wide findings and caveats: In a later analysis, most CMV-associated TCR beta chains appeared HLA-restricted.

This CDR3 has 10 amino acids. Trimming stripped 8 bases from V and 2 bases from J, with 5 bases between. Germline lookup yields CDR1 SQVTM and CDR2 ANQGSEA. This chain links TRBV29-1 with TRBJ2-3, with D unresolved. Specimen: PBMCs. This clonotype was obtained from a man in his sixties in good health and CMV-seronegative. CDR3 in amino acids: CSTNTDTQYF. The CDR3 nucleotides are TGCAGCACAAACACAGATACGCAGTATTTT.